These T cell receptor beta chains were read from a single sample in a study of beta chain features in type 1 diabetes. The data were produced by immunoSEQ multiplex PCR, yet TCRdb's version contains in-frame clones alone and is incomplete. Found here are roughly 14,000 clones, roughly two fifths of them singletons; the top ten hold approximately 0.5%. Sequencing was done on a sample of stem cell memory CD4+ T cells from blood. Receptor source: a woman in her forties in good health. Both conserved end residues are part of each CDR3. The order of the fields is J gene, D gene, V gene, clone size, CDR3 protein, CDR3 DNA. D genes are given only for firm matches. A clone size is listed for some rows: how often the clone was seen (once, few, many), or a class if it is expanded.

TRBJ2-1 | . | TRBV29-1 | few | CSTRKGLSSYNEQFF | TGCAGCACTCGAAAGGGGCTGAGCTCCTACAATGAGCAGTTCTTC
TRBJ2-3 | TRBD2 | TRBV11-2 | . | CASSLRGQRGVDTQYF | TGTGCCAGCAGCTTGCGTGGCCAGCGGGGGGTAGATACGCAGTATTTT
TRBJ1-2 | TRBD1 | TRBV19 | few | CASSPSTGAYYGYTF | TGTGCCAGTAGTCCGTCGACAGGGGCGTACTATGGCTACACCTTC
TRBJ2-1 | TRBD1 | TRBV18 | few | CASSPMGQGGNEQFF | TGTGCCAGCTCACCCATGGGACAGGGAGGCAATGAGCAGTTCTTC
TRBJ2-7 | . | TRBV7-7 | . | CASSFSRATGSSYEQYF | TGTGCTAGCAGCTTCAGCAGGGCAACAGGGAGCTCCTACGAGCAGTACTTC
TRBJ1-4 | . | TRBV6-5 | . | CASAQGGEKLFF | TGTGCCAGCGCGCAGGGAGGCGAAAAACTGTTTTTT
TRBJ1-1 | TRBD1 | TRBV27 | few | CASSHDRGEAFF | TGTGCCAGCAGCCATGACAGGGGGGAAGCTTTCTTT
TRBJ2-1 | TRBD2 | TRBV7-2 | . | CASSSNLAGVGEQFF | TGTGCCAGCAGCTCCAACTTAGCGGGGGTCGGTGAGCAGTTCTTC
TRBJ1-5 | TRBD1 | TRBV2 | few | CASSERQGEGQPQHF | TGTGCCAGCAGTGAAAGACAGGGAGAGGGTCAGCCCCAGCATTTT
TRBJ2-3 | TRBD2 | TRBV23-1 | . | CASSPTSGGVYTQYF | TGCGCCAGCAGTCCGACTAGCGGGGGCGTTTATACGCAGTATTTT
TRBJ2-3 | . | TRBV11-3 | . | CASSDTGFGGDTQYF | TGTGCCAGCAGCGACACAGGGTTTGGTGGAGATACGCAGTATTTT
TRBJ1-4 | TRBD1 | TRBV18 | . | CASSPSTGLPEKLFF | TGTGCCAGCTCACCGTCGACAGGGCTGCCTGAAAAACTGTTTTTT
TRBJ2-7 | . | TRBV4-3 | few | CASSQAGFHEQYF | TGCGCCAGCAGCCAAGCGGGGTTCCACGAGCAGTACTTC
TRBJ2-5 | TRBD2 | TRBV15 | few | CATWGGSSEETQYF | TGTGCCACCTGGGGGGGGTCGTCGGAAGAGACCCAGTACTTC
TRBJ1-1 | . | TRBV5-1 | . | CASSLAGLDTEAFF | TGCGCCAGCAGCTTGGCCGGTTTGGACACTGAAGCTTTCTTT
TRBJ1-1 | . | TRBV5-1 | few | CASSLVLAGWNTEAFF | TGCGCCAGCAGCTTGGTTTTGGCAGGGTGGAACACTGAAGCTTTCTTT
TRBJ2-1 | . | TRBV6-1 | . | CASSEGTLVRDEQFF | TGTGCCAGCAGCGAGGGGACACTCGTTAGGGATGAGCAGTTCTTC
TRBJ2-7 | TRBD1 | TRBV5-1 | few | CASSLGFTGTALEQYF | TGCGCCAGCAGCTTGGGGTTTACCGGGACAGCTCTCGAGCAGTACTTC
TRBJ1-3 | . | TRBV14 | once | CASTDRSGNTIYF | TGTGCCAGCACGGACAGAAGTGGAAACACCATATATTTT
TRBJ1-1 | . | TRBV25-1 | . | CASSDLIAAGDTEAFF | TGTGCCAGCAGTGATCTAATAGCGGCAGGTGACACTGAAGCTTTCTTT
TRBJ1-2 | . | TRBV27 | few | CASSFRGTPDGYTF | TGTGCCAGCAGCTTTCGAGGCACCCCGGATGGCTACACCTTC
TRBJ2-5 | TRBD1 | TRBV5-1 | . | CASSPGQGAETQYF | TGCGCCAGCAGCCCGGGACAGGGGGCAGAGACCCAGTACTTC
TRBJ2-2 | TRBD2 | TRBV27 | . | CASSLLVLAGGNTGELFF | TGTGCCAGCAGTTTATTAGTCCTAGCGGGGGGAAACACCGGGGAGCTGTTTTTT
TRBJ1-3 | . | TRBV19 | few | CASGRVDAGNTIYF | TGTGCCAGTGGGAGGGTGGACGCTGGAAACACCATATATTTT
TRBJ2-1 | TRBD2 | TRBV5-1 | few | CASSRTPAKSGGTVDYSYNEQFF | TGCGCCAGCAGCCGTACCCCAGCTAAGAGCGGGGGGACCGTCGACTACTCCTACAATGAGCAGTTCTTC
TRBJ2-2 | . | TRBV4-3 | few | CASSQDPLHAANTGELFF | TGCGCCAGCAGCCAAGATCCTCTCCATGCGGCGAACACCGGGGAGCTGTTTTTT
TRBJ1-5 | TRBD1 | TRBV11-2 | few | CASSPTGDVNQPQHF | TGTGCCAGCAGTCCTACAGGGGATGTCAATCAGCCCCAGCATTTT
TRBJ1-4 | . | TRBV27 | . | CASSLPLSRGKKLFF | TGTGCCAGCAGTTTACCGCTGTCCAGGGGAAAAAAACTGTTTTTT
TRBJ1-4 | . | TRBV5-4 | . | CASSLQAGNEKLFF | TGTGCCAGCAGTCTCCAGGCAGGGAATGAAAAACTGTTTTTT
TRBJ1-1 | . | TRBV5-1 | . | CASSPFRTDSEAFF | TGCGCCAGCAGCCCATTTAGGACAGACTCTGAAGCTTTCTTT
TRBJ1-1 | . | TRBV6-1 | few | CASSVSTFEAFF | TGTGCCAGCAGTGTTTCTACGTTTGAAGCTTTCTTT
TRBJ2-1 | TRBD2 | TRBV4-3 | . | CASSQARGGSSYNEQFF | TGCGCCAGCAGCCAAGCCCGCGGGGGTAGCTCCTACAATGAGCAGTTCTTC
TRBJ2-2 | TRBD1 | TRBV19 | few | CASRPGTVNTGELFF | TGTGCCAGTAGACCAGGGACAGTTAACACCGGGGAGCTGTTTTTT
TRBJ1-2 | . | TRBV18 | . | CASSQTQGGEGPSGYTF | TGTGCCAGCTCCCAAACACAGGGTGGTGAAGGGCCCAGTGGCTACACCTTC
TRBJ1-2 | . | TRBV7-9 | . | CASSLFQEAYGYTF | TGTGCCAGCAGCTTATTTCAGGAAGCTTATGGCTACACCTTC
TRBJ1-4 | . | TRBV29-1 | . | CSAHVGGFEKLFF | TGCAGCGCCCACGTGGGGGGATTCGAAAAACTGTTTTTT
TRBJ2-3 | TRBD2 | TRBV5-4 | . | CASSPPGTSGGDKDTQYF | TGTGCCAGCAGCCCTCCCGGGACTAGCGGGGGGGATAAAGATACGCAGTATTTT
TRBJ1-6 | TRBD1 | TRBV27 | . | CASSFADRGNSPLHF | TGTGCCAGCAGTTTCGCGGACAGGGGTAATTCACCCCTCCACTTT
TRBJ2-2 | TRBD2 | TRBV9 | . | CASSVVSGGLNTGELFF | TGTGCCAGCAGCGTAGTTAGCGGGGGACTTAACACCGGGGAGCTGTTTTTT
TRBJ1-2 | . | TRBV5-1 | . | CASSLTNRDRIGYTF | TGCGCCAGCAGCTTGACCAACAGGGATCGAATTGGCTACACCTTC
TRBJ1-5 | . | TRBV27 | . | CASSLSLRGGKPQHF | TGTGCCAGCAGTTTATCGTTAAGGGGAGGGAAGCCCCAGCATTTT
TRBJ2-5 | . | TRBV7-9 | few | CASQSGRVEETQYF | TGTGCCAGCCAGTCGGGCAGGGTAGAAGAGACCCAGTACTTC
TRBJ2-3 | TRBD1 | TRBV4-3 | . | CASSQDLDRGTRTDTQYF | TGCGCCAGCAGCCAAGACTTAGACAGGGGTACGAGAACAGATACGCAGTATTTT
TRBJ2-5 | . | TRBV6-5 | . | CASRRGIGETQYF | TGTGCCAGCAGGCGAGGTATCGGAGAGACCCAGTACTTC
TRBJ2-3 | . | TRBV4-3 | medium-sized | CASSQADTDTQYF | TGCGCCAGCAGCCAAGCAGACACAGATACGCAGTATTTT
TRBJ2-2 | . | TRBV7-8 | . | CASSDTRQLYTGELFF | TGTGCCAGCAGCGACACCCGGCAGCTGTACACCGGGGAGCTGTTTTTT